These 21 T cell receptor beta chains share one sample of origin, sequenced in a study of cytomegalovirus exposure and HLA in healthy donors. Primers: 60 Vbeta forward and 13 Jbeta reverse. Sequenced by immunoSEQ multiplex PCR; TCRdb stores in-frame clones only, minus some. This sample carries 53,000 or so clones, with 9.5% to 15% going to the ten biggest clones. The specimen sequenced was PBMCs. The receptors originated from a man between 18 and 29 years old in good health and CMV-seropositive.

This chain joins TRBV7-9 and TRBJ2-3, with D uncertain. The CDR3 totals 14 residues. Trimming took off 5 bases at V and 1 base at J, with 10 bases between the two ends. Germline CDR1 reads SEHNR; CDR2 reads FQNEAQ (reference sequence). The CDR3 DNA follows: TGTGCCAGCAGCCAAACCGGTGGCACAGATACGCAGTATTTT. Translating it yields CASSQTGGTDTQYF.

Written as DNA, the CDR3 is TGCGCCAGCAGCCAAGAAAATCGAGGGTTGGGAGATACGCAGTATTTT. Its protein is CASSQENRGLGDTQYF. The chain employs TRBV4-1 and TRBJ2-3; tentatively, D is TRBD2 (5 bases). Germline V gene sequence: CDR1 MGHRA, CDR2 YSYEKL. The CDR3 runs to 16 residues. V was clipped by 0 bases and J by 5 bases, with 15 bases between them.

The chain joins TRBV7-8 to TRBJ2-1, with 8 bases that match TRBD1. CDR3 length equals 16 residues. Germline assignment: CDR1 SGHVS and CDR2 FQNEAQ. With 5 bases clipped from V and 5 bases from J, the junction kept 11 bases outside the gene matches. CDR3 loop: CASSPNGQGIDNEQFF. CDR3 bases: TGTGCCAGCAGCCCTAATGGACAGGGAATCGACAATGAGCAGTTCTTC.

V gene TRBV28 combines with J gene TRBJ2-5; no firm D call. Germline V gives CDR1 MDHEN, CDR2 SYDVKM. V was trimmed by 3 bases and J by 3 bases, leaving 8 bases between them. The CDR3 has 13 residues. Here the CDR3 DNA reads TGTGCCAGCAGTTTTGACAATGAAGAGACCCAGTACTTC. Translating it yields CASSFDNEETQYF.

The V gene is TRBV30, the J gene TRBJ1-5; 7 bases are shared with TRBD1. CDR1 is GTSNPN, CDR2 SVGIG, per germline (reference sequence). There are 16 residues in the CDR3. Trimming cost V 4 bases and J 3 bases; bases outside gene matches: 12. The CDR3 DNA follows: TGTGCCTGGAACAGACAGGGATCAGTGTCCAATCAGCCCCAGCATTTT. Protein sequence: CAWNRQGSVSNQPQHF.

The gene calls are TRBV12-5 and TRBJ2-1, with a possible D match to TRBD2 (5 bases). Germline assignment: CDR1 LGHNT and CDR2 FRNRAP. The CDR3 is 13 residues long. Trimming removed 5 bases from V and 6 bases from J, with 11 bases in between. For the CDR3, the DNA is TGTGCTAGTGGTCGGACTCTCTCCAATGAGCAGTTCTTC. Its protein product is CASGRTLSNEQFF.

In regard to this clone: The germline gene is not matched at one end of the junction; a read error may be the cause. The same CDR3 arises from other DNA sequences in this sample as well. The CDR3, as DNA: TGTGCCAGCAGCGGAGCGGGATATGAGCAATTCTTC. Translating gives CASSGAGYEQFF. The J gene is TRBJ2-1, the V gene TRBV9; the match to TRBD2 covers 7 bases. CDR1 and CDR2 (germline): SGDLS, YYNGEE. CDR3 length: 12 amino acids.

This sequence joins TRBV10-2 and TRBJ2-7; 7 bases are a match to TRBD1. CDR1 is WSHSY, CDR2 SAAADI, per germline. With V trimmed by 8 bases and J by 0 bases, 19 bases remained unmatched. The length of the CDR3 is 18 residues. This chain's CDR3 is CASGAGTDLILPSYEQYF. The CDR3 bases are TGCGCCAGCGGCGCCGGGACAGACTTGATACTGCCCTCCTACGAGCAGTACTTC.

The CDR3 sequence is CASSPRLSGSGVTQYF. In DNA form, the CDR3 reads TGTGCCAGCAGCCCCAGACTTAGCGGGAGCGGGGTTACGCAGTATTTT. The chain is built from TRBV11-3 and TRBJ2-3, with 9 bases fitting TRBD2. The CDR3 spans 16 residues. V lost 5 bases, J lost 8 bases, and 14 bases stayed unmatched. From germline, CDR1 is SGHNT and CDR2 YENEEA.

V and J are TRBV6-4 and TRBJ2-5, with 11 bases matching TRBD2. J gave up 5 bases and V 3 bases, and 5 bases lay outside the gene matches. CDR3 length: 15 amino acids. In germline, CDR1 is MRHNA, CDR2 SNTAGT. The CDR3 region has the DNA TGTGCCAGCAGTGAAGGGGCTAGCGGGGGGGAGACCCAGTACTTC. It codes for CASSEGASGGETQYF.

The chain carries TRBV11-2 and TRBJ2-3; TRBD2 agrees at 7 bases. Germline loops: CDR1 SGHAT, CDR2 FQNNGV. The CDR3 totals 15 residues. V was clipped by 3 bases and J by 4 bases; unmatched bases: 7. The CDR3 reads CASSFEGGPSDTQYF. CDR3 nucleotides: TGTGCCAGCAGCTTCGAGGGAGGGCCCTCAGATACGCAGTATTTT.

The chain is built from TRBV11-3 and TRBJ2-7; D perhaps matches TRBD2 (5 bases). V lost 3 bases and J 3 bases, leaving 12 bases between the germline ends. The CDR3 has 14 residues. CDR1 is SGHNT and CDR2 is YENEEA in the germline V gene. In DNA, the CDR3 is TGTGCCAGCAGCTTGGAGCGGACTCACTACGAGCAGTACTTC. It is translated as CASSLERTHYEQYF.

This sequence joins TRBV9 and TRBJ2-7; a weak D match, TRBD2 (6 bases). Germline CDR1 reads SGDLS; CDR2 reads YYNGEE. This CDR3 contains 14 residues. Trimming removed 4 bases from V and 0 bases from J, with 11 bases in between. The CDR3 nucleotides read TGTGCCAGCAGCCCCGAGGGAGGCTCCTACGAGCAGTACTTC. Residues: CASSPEGGSYEQYF.

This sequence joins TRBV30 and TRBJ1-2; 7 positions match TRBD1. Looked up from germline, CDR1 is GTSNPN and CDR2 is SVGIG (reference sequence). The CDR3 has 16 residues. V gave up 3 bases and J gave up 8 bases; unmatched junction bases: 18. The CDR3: CAWRGGIPGTDAGYTF. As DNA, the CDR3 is TGTGCCTGGAGGGGTGGCATCCCCGGGACAGATGCAGGCTACACCTTC.

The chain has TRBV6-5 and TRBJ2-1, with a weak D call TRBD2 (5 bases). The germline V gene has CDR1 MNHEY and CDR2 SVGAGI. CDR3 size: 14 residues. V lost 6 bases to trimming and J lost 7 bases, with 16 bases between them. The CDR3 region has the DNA TGTGCCAGCAGAAACGGGGTCAATGGGAATGAGCAGTTCTTC. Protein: CASRNGVNGNEQFF.

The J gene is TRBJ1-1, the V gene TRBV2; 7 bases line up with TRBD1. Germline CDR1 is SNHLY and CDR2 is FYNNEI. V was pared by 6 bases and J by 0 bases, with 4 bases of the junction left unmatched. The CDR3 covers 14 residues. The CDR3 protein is CASRGDSLNTEAFF. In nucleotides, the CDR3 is TGTGCCAGCAGGGGGGACAGTTTGAACACTGAAGCTTTCTTT.

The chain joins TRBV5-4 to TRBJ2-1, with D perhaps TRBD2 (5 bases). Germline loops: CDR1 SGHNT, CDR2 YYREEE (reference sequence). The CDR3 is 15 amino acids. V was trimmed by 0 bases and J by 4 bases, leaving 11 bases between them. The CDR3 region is CASSLGAGPYNEQFF. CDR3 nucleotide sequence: TGTGCCAGCAGCTTGGGGGCGGGCCCTTACAATGAGCAGTTCTTC.

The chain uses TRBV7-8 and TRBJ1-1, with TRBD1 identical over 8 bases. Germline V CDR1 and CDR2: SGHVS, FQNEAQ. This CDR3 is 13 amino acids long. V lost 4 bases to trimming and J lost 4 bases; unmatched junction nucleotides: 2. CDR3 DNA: TGTGCCAGCAGCTGGACAGGGACCACTGAAGCTTTCTTT. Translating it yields CASSWTGTTEAFF.

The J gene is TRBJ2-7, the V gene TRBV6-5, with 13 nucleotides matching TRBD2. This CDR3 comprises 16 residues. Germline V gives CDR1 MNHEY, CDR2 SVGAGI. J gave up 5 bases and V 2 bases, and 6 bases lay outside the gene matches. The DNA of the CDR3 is TGTGCCAGCAGTTACACCGGACTAGCGGGAGCACACGAGCAGTACTTC. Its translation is CASSYTGLAGAHEQYF.

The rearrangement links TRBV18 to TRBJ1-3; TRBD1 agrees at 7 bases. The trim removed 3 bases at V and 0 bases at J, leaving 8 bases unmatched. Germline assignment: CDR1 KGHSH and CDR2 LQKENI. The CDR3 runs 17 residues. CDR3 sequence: CASSPGNDRASGNTIYF. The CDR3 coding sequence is TGTGCCAGCTCACCCGGAAATGACAGGGCCTCTGGAAACACCATATATTTT.

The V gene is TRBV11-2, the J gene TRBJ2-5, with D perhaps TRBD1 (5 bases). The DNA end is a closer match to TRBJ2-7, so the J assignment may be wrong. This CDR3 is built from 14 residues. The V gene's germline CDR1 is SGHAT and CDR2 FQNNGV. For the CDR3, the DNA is TGTGCCAGCAGCCTCCGGACATTTTCCTACGAGCAGTACTTC. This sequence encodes CASSLRTFSYEQYF.